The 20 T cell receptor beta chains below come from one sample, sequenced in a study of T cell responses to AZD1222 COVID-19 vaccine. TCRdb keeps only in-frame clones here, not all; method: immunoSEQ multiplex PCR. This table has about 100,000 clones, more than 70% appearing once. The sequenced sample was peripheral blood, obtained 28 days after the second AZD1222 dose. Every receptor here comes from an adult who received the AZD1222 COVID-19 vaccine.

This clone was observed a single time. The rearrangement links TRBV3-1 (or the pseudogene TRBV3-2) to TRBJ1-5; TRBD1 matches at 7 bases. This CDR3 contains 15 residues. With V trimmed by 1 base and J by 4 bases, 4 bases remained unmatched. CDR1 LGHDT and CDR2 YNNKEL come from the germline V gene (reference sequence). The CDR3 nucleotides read TGTGCCAGCAGCCAAGGGGACAGCCCTAATCAGCCCCAGCATTTT. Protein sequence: CASSQGDSPNQPQHF.

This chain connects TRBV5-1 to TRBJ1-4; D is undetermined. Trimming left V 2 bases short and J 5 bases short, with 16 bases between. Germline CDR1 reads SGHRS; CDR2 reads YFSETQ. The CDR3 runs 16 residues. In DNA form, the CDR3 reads TGCGCCAGCAGCTTATCTGCTTTGAGCGGGAATGAAAAACTGTTTTTT. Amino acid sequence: CASSLSALSGNEKLFF.

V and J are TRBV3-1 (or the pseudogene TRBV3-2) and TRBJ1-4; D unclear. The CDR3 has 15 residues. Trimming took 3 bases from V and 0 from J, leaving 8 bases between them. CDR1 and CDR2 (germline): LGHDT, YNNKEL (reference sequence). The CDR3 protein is CASSHLGTTNEKLFF. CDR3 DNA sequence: TGTGCCAGCAGCCACTTGGGTACAACTAATGAAAAACTGTTTTTT.

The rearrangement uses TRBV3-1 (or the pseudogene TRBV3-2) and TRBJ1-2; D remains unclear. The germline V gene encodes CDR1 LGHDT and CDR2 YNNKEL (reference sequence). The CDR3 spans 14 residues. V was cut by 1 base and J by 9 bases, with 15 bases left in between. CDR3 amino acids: CASSQGAGVMSYTF. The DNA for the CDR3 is TGTGCCAGCAGCCAAGGGGCAGGCGTGATGAGCTACACCTTC.

This CDR3 reads CASIPTGVNTEAFF. The CDR3 DNA reads TGTGCCAGTATCCCCACGGGAGTGAACACTGAAGCTTTCTTT. This chain joins TRBV19 and TRBJ1-1, with D hard to call. This CDR3 comprises 14 residues. With 7 bases removed from V and 0 bases from J, the gap between germline ends came to 12 bases. Germline V gene lookup returns CDR1 LNHDA and CDR2 SQIVND (reference sequence). The full variable domain, completed using reference TRBV19 and TRBJ1-1, is DGGITQSPKYLFRKEGQNVTLSCEQNLNHDAMYWYRQDPGQGLRLIYYSQIVNDFQKGDIAEGYSVSREKKESFPLTVTSAQKNPTAFYLCASIPTGVNTEAFFGQGTRLTVV.

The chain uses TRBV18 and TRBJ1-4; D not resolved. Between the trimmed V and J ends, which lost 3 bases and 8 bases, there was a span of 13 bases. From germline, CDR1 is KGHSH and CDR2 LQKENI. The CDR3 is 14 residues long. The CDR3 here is CASSPQLGYEKLFF. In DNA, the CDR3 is TGTGCCAGCTCACCTCAACTTGGCTACGAAAAACTGTTTTTT.

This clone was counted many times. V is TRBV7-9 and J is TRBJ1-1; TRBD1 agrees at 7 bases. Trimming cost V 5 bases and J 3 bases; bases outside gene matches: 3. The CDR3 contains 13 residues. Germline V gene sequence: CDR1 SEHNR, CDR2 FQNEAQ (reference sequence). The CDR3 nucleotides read TGTGCCAGCAGCCAGGGGGGGTACACTGAAGCTTTCTTT. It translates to CASSQGGYTEAFF.

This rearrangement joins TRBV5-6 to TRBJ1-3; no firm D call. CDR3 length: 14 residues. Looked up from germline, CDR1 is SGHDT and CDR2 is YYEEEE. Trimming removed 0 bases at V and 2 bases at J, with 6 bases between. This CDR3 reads CASSLGGAGNTIYF. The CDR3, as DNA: TGTGCCAGCAGCTTGGGAGGAGCTGGAAACACCATATATTTT.

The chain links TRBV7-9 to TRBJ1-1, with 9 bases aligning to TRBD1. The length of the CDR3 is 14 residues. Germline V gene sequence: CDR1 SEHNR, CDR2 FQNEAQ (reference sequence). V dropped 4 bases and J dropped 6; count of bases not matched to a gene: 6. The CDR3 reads CASSWSGQGSEAFF. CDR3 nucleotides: TGTGCCAGCAGCTGGTCGGGACAGGGCTCTGAAGCTTTCTTT.

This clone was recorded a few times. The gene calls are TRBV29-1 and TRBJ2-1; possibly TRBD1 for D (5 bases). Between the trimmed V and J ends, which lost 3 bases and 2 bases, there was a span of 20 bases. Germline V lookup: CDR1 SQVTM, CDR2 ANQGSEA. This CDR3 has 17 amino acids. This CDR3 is CSVEGTSGRVPYNEQFF. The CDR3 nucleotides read TGCAGCGTTGAGGGAACCTCAGGCAGGGTCCCCTACAATGAGCAGTTCTTC.

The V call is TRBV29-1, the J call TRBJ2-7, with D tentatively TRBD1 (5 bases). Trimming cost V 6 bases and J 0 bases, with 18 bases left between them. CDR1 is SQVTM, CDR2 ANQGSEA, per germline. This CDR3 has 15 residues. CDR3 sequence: CSVIKDLQVSYEQYF. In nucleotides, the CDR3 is TGCAGCGTCATTAAAGACCTACAGGTCTCCTACGAGCAGTACTTC.

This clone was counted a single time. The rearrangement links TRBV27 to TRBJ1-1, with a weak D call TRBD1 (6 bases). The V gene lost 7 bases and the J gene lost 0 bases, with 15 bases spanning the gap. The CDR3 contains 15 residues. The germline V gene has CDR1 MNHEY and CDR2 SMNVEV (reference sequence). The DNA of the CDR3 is TGTGCCAGCATCCAGAGACAGGCCCTGAACACTGAAGCTTTCTTT. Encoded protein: CASIQRQALNTEAFF.

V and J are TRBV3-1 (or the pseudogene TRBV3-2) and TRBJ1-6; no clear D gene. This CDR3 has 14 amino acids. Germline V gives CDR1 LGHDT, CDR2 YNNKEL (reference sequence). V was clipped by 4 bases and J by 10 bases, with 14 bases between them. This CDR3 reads CASSRKTGLSPLHF. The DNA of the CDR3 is TGTGCCAGCAGCCGCAAAACGGGGTTATCACCCCTCCACTTT.

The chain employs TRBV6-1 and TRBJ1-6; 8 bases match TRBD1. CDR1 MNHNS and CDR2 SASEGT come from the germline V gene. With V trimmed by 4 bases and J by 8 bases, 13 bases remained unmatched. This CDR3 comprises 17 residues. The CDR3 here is CASSGDGTGLFHSPLHF. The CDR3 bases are TGTGCCAGCAGTGGGGACGGGACAGGCCTTTTTCATTCACCCCTCCACTTT.

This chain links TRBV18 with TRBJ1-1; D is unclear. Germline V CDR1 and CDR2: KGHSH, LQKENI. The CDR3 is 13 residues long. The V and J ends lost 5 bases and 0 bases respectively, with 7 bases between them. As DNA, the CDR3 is TGTGCCAGCTCAGCGACCTTGAACACTGAAGCTTTCTTT. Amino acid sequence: CASSATLNTEAFF.

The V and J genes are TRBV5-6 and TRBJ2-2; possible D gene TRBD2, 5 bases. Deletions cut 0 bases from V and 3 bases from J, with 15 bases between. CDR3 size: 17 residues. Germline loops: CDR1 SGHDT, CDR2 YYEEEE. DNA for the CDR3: TGTGCCAGCAGCTTGGAGGCGAGGGTTCGATACACCGGGGAGCTGTTTTTT. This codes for CASSLEARVRYTGELFF. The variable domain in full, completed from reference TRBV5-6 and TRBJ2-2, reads DAGVTQSPTHLIKTRGQQVTLRCSPKSGHDTVSWYQQALGQGPQFIFQYYEEEERQRGNFPDRFSGHQFPNYSSELNVNALLLGDSALYLCASSLEARVRYTGELFFGEGSRLTVL.

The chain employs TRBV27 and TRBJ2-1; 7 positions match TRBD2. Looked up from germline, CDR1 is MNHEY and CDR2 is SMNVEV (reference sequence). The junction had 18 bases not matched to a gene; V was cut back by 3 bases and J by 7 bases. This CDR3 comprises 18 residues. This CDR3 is CASSFTQPREGKVNEQFF. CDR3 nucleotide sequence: TGTGCCAGCAGTTTTACACAACCCAGGGAGGGAAAGGTGAATGAGCAGTTCTTC.

The CDR3 reads CASSSGTGGSAFF. Written as DNA, the CDR3 is TGTGCCAGCAGCTCCGGGACAGGGGGTTCGGCTTTCTTT. The chain couples TRBV2 to TRBJ1-1; the match to TRBD1 covers 11 bases. Germline CDR1 and CDR2: SNHLY and FYNNEI. The length of the CDR3 is 13 residues. Losses at the gene ends were 6 bases for V and 11 bases for J; bases not matched to a gene: 8.

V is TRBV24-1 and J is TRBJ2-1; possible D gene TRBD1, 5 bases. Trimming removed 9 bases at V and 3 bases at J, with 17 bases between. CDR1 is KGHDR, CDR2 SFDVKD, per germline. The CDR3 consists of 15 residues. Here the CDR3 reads CATSPGQGFYNEQFF. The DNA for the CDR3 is TGTGCCACCTCTCCCGGGCAGGGTTTCTACAATGAGCAGTTCTTC.

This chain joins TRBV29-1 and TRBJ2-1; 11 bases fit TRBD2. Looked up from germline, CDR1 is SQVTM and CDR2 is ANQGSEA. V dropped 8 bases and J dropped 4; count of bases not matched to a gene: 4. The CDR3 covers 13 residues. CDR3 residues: CSSLAGVYNEQFF. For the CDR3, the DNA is TGCAGCTCACTAGCGGGAGTGTACAATGAGCAGTTCTTC.